Listed below are T cell receptor beta chains from one sample, sequenced in a study of T cell changes during pregnancy in multiple sclerosis. Measured with immunoSEQ multiplex PCR; TCRdb has only the in-frame clones, and not every one. The sample carries 50,000 to 60,000 clones, about 90% recorded once. The source was CD4+ T cells from peripheral blood mononuclear cells, collected in the second trimester of pregnancy. The receptor source for this set is a female donor with multiple sclerosis, enrolled in a pregnancy study. The CDR3 runs from the conserved cysteine through the conserved F or W. A D gene is named only where the DNA matches it firmly. Rows may omit the clone size; those that give it use once, few, many or a size class.

TRBJ1-2 | NA | NA | TRBV5-6 | TGTGCCAGCAGCTCAGCTGCAGGCCAGGGTTTTGGCTACACCTTC | CASSSAAGQGFGYTF
TRBJ2-1 | TRBD2 | NA | TRBV5-1 | TGCGCCAGCAGCACCGGGACTAGCGGGAGTCTTTACAATGAGCAGTTCTTC | CASSTGTSGSLYNEQFF
TRBJ2-3 | TRBD1 | NA | TRBV4-1 | TGCGCCAGCGCCTACAGGGGCGGCACAGATACGCAGTATTTT | CASAYRGGTDTQYF
TRBJ1-2 | NA | NA | TRBV28 | TGTGCCAGCAGTCCCAGGAACTATGGCTACACCTTC | CASSPRNYGYTF
TRBJ1-1 | NA | NA | TRBV5-1 | TGCGCCAGCAGCTTTGACCCTGCGGGTGGCACTGAAGCTTTCTTT | CASSFDPAGGTEAFF
TRBJ2-2 | NA | NA | TRBV19 | TGTGCCAGTAGTATAGGATTTGGAGCCGGGGAGCTGTTTTTT | CASSIGFGAGELFF
TRBJ2-7 | TRBD1 | few | TRBV2 | TGTGCCAGCAGTTTTGACAGGGGGCGATCCGAGCAGTACTTC | CASSFDRGRSEQYF
TRBJ1-2 | NA | once | TRBV11-2 | TGTGCCAGCAGCTTAGGCGGCAGCCACTATGGCTACACCTTC | CASSLGGSHYGYTF
TRBJ2-2 | TRBD1 | once | TRBV6-1 | TGTGCCAGCAGTCAAGACAGGGGCAGCTTCGCGAACACCGGGGAGCTGTTTTTT | CASSQDRGSFANTGELFF
TRBJ1-1 | TRBD1 | few | TRBV9 | TGTGCCAGCAGCGGAGGGGACAGCTCGAACACTGAAGCTTTCTTT | CASSGGDSSNTEAFF
TRBJ1-2 | NA | NA | TRBV6-1 | TGTGCCAGCAGTGATCTCATGACAGTCTTC | CASSDLMTVF
TRBJ1-1 | NA | once | TRBV2 | TGTGCCAGCAGTGAGCGGCAGGGGTACACTGAAGCTTTCTTT | CASSERQGYTEAFF
TRBJ1-3 | NA | NA | TRBV15 | TGTGCCACCAGCAGAGGTACAGGGAGCTCTGGAAACACCATATATTTT | CATSRGTGSSGNTIYF
TRBJ2-1 | TRBD2 | NA | TRBV19 | TGTGCCAGTTACGATAGCGGGAGAGGTAATGAGCAGTTCTTC | CASYDSGRGNEQFF
TRBJ2-1 | NA | NA | TRBV9 | TGTGCCAGCAGCGTAGGGCGGGACCCCTCCTACAATGAGCAGTTCTTC | CASSVGRDPSYNEQFF
TRBJ1-4 | NA | NA | TRBV4-1 | TGCGCCAGCAGCCAGCGCAAGGCGGGGGAAAAACTGTTTTTT | CASSQRKAGEKLFF
TRBJ1-1 | NA | NA | TRBV7-9 | TGTGCCAGCAGCTTACAGGGTGCTGAAGCTTTCTTT | CASSLQGAEAFF
TRBJ2-3 | TRBD2 | NA | TRBV27 | TGTGCCAGCATTTCGACGACTAGCGGGGATGTCACAGATACGCAGTATTTT | CASISTTSGDVTDTQYF
TRBJ1-3 | TRBD1 | NA | TRBV7-8 | TGTGCCAGCTTACCTCCGGGACAGGGGTCTGGAAACACCATATATTTT | CASLPPGQGSGNTIYF
TRBJ1-4 | NA | NA | TRBV4-1 | TGCGCCAGCAGCCAAGATAGGGGTTGGGGTGAAAAACTGTTTTTT | CASSQDRGWGEKLFF
TRBJ2-7 | NA | NA | TRBV11-3 | TGTGCCAGCAGCGCCGGGATGAGCTCCTACGAGCAGTACTTC | CASSAGMSSYEQYF
TRBJ2-7 | TRBD2 | NA | TRBV7-2 | TGTGCCAGCAGCTCAGGACTAGCGAGGACCTACGAGCAGTACTTC | CASSSGLARTYEQYF
TRBJ1-5 | TRBD1 | NA | TRBV7-9 | TGTGCCAGCAGCGTCGGACAGGGGGCGGTCAATCAGCCCCAGCATTTT | CASSVGQGAVNQPQHF
TRBJ2-7 | TRBD2 | once | TRBV7-2 | TGTGCCAGCAGCCCCGGGACTAGTGCCTACGAGCAGTACTTC | CASSPGTSAYEQYF
TRBJ2-7 | NA | NA | TRBV28 | TGTGCCAGCAGTTTAGCAGGATCCGAGCAGTACTTC | CASSLAGSEQYF
TRBJ1-4 | NA | NA | TRBV5-1 | TGCGCCAGCAGCTCGCCCCGGGACAAGGGCGAAAAACTGTTTTTT | CASSSPRDKGEKLFF
TRBJ2-5 | TRBD1 | NA | TRBV6-1 | TGTGCCAGCAGAATGGACAGGGCCATTCAAGAGACCCAGTACTTC | CASRMDRAIQETQYF
TRBJ2-5 | NA | NA | TRBV2 | TGTGCCAGCAGTGAGGGGGCCTGGGAGACCCAGTACTTC | CASSEGAWETQYF
TRBJ2-7 | TRBD2 | NA | TRBV5-1 | TGCGCCAGCAGCTTGGCTGCGGCTAGCGGGGGGTTAAGCTACGAGCAGTACTTC | CASSLAAASGGLSYEQYF
TRBJ1-2 | NA | NA | TRBV19 | TGTGCCAGTAGATTACAGGGAACGGACTATGGCTACACCTTC | CASRLQGTDYGYTF
TRBJ1-1 | NA | once | TRBV19 | TGTGCCAGTATCCTTCCGGGGAGGAACACTGAAGCTTTCTTT | CASILPGRNTEAFF
TRBJ1-2 | NA | NA | TRBV12-2 | TGTGTGAAGGAGCCCGTCTATGGCTACACCTTC | CVKEPVYGYTF
TRBJ1-5 | NA | NA | TRBV6-5 | TGTGCCAGCGGACGGCAGGGTTTCCAGCCCCAGCATTTT | CASGRQGFQPQHF
TRBJ2-7 | TRBD2 | NA | TRBV6-5 | TGTGCCAGCAGTTACCGGGGAGGGAACTACGAGCAGTACTTC | CASSYRGGNYEQYF
TRBJ2-5 | NA | NA | TRBV6-5 | TGTGCCAGCAGTCGAGCTGGACAGCAAGAGACCCAGTACTTC | CASSRAGQQETQYF
TRBJ2-1 | TRBD1 | NA | TRBV2 | TGTGCCAGCAGTGCCGAGAGGGACAGCACCATAGAGCAGTTCTTC | CASSAERDSTIEQFF
TRBJ2-2 | TRBD1 | NA | TRBV5-1 | TGCGCCAGCAGCATAGGGACAGGGAACACCGGGGAGCTGTTTTTT | CASSIGTGNTGELFF
TRBJ1-1 | NA | NA | TRBV2 | TGTGCCAGCGACCAGGGGAGAACTGAAGCTTTCTTT | CASDQGRTEAFF
TRBJ1-6 | TRBD1 | few | TRBV6-1 | TGTGCCAGCACCGACAGGGGGACGCGATCACCCCTCCACTTT | CASTDRGTRSPLHF